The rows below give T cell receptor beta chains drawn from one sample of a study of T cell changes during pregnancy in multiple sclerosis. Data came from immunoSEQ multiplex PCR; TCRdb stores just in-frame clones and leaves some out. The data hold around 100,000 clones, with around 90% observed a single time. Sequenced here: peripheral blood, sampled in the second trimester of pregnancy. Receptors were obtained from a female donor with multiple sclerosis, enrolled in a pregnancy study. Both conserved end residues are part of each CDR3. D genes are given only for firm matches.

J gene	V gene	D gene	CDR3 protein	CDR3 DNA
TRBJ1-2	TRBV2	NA	CATPRGGYGYTF	TGTGCCACCCCCAGGGGCGGCTATGGCTACACCTTC
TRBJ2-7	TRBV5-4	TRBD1	CASSKTGESMWEQYF	TGTGCCAGCAGTAAGACAGGGGAGAGCATGTGGGAGCAGTACTTC
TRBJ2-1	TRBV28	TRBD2	CASYVAGGANEQFF	TGTGCCAGCTATGTTGCGGGAGGGGCCAATGAGCAGTTCTTC
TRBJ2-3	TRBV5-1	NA	CASTRVPGTDTQYF	TGCGCCAGCACCAGGGTTCCCGGCACAGATACGCAGTATTTT
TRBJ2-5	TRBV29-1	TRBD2	CSVGGVQETQYF	TGCAGCGTGGGGGGGGTACAAGAGACCCAGTACTTC
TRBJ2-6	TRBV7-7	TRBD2	CASSSGLAGLSGANVLTF	TGTGCCAGCAGCTCCGGACTAGCGGGGCTGTCTGGGGCCAACGTCCTGACTTTC
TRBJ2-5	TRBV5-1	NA	CASSVMGLPGETQYF	TGCGCCAGCAGCGTAATGGGACTGCCGGGGGAGACCCAGTACTTC
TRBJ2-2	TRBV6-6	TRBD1	CASSVRRGTGGELFF	TGTGCCAGCAGTGTCCGGAGGGGGACAGGCGGGGAGCTGTTTTTT
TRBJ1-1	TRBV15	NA	CATGQGYTEAFF	TGTGCCACCGGCCAGGGGTACACTGAAGCTTTCTTT
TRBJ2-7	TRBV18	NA	CASSPESGRGYEQYF	TGTGCCAGCTCACCAGAATCGGGCAGGGGCTACGAGCAGTACTTC
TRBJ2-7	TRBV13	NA	CASSLPTGEEQYF	TGTGCCAGCAGCTTGCCCACAGGGGAGGAACAGTACTTC
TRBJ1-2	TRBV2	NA	CASSEQGNYGYTF	TGTGCCAGCAGCGAACAGGGAAACTATGGCTACACCTTC
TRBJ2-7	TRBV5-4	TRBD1	CASREQGVGEQYF	TGTGCCAGCAGGGAACAGGGGGTGGGCGAGCAGTACTTC
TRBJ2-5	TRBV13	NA	CASSLKRQLAVGETQYF	TGTGCCAGCAGCTTAAAACGGCAATTAGCGGTAGGGGAGACCCAGTACTTC
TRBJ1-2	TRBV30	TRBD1	CAWRTGGNNGYTF	TGTGCCTGGAGGACAGGGGGCAATAATGGCTACACCTTC
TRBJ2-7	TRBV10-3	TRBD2	CAISESPGGKSDEQYF	TGTGCCATCAGTGAATCACCGGGAGGGAAGTCGGACGAGCAGTACTTC
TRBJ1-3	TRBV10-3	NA	CATQMGGEGNTIYF	TGTGCCACTCAAATGGGGGGGGAAGGAAACACCATATATTTT